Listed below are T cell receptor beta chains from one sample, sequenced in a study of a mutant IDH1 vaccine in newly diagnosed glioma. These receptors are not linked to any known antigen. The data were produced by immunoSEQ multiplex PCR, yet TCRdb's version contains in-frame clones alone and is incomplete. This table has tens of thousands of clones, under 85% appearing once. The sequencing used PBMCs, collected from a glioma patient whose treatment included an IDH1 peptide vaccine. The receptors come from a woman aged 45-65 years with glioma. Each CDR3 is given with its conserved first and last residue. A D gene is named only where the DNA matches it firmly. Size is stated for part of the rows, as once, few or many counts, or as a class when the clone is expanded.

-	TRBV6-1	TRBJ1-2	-	CASSERRLGGVYGYTF	TGTGCCAGCAGTGAACGCAGGTTAGGAGGAGTCTATGGCTACACCTTC
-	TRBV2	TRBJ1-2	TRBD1	CASSVGQVHGYTF	TGTGCCAGCAGTGTTGGACAGGTACATGGCTACACCTTC
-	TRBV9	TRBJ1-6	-	CASSVAVGADSPLHF	TGTGCCAGCAGCGTAGCAGTGGGGGCGGATTCACCCCTCCACTTT
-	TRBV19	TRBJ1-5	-	CASSMFLLGSGQPQHF	TGTGCCAGTAGTATGTTCCTGTTGGGTTCAGGTCAGCCCCAGCATTTT
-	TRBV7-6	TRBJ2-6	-	CASSSSGFSGANVLTF	TGTGCCAGCAGCTCATCTGGATTCTCTGGGGCCAACGTCCTGACTTTC
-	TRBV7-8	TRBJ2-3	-	CASSSRDTDTQYF	TGTGCCAGCAGCTCCCGGGACACAGATACGCAGTATTTT
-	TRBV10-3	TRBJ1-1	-	CAIGGAGVKVNTEAFF	TGTGCCATCGGAGGGGCAGGGGTAAAGGTGAACACTGAAGCTTTCTTT
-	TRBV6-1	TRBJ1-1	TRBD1	CASRVRQGYTEAFF	TGTGCCAGCAGGGTTAGACAGGGGTACACTGAAGCTTTCTTT
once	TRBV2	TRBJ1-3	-	CASSETATSHDTIYF	TGTGCCAGCAGTGAAACGGCCACGAGTCATGACACCATATATTTT
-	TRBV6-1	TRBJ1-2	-	CASSDQPPYGYTF	TGTGCCAGCAGTGATCAGCCACCCTATGGCTACACCTTC
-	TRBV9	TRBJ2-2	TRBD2	CASSVTLGGIGSGELFF	TGTGCCAGCAGCGTCACCTTGGGGGGGATAGGATCCGGGGAGCTGTTTTTT
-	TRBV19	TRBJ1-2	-	CASLGGEYGYTF	TGTGCCAGTCTGGGGGGAGAGTATGGCTACACCTTC
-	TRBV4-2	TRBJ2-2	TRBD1	CASSQVPRGTGELFF	TGTGCCAGCAGCCAAGTCCCCAGGGGGACCGGGGAGCTGTTTTTT
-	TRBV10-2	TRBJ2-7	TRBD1	CASSEMDRGPRTQYF	TGCGCCAGCAGTGAGATGGACAGGGGCCCTAGGACGCAGTACTTC
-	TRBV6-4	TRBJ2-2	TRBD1	CASSEQGITGELFF	TGTGCCAGCAGTGAACAGGGGATAACCGGGGAGCTGTTTTTT
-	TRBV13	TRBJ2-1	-	CASSLGRGRNEQFF	TGTGCCAGCAGCTTAGGCCGAGGACGGAATGAGCAGTTCTTC
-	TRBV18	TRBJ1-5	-	CASSPYRVDQPQHF	TGTGCCAGCTCACCCTACAGGGTGGACCAGCCCCAGCATTTT
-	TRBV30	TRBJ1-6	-	CAWKGGNSPLHF	TGTGCCTGGAAGGGGGGAAATTCACCCCTCCACTTT
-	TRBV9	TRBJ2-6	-	CASSVGSGANVLTF	TGTGCCAGCAGCGTGGGCTCTGGGGCCAACGTCCTGACTTTC
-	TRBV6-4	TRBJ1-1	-	CASSDSDKNTEAFF	TGTGCCAGCAGTGACTCCGACAAGAACACTGAAGCTTTCTTT
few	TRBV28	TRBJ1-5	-	CASSSGPGNQPQHF	TGTGCCAGCAGCTCGGGACCGGGCAATCAGCCCCAGCATTTT
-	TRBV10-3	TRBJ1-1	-	CAISRDLDTEAFF	TGTGCCATCAGCCGAGACTTGGACACTGAAGCTTTCTTT
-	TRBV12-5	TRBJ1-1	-	CASGYRENTEAFF	TGTGCTAGTGGTTACAGAGAGAACACTGAAGCTTTCTTT
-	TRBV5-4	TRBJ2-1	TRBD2	CASSLTSAYNEQFF	TGTGCCAGCAGCTTGACTAGCGCGTACAATGAGCAGTTCTTC
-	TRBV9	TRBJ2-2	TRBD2	CASTSGGATGELFF	TGTGCCAGCACCTCGGGGGGGGCCACCGGGGAGCTGTTTTTT
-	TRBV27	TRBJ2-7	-	CASRNDGRSYEQYF	TGTGCCAGCAGAAATGATGGACGTTCCTACGAGCAGTACTTC
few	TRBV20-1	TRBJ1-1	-	CSASGAGQAFF	TGCAGTGCCAGTGGGGCAGGTCAAGCTTTCTTT
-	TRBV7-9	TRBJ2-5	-	CASSLGAAGGETQYF	TGTGCCAGCAGCTTAGGAGCAGCGGGTGGAGAGACCCAGTACTTC
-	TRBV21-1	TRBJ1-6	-	CASSKIRRDRVPPHDSPLHF	TGTGCCAGCAGCAAAATAAGGCGGGACAGGGTACCTCCCCATGATTCACCCCTCCACTTT
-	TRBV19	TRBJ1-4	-	CASALWEGDEKLFF	TGTGCCAGCGCCCTCTGGGAGGGGGATGAAAAACTGTTTTTT
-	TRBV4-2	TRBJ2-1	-	CASSQDSGGEAYNEQFF	TGTGCCAGCAGCCAAGATTCAGGCGGGGAGGCCTACAATGAGCAGTTCTTC
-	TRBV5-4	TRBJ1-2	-	CASSLVQNRYGYTF	TGTGCCAGCAGCTTGGTACAGAACCGCTATGGCTACACCTTC
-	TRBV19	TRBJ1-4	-	CASSADNEKLFF	TGTGCCAGTTCCGCTGATAATGAAAAACTGTTTTTT
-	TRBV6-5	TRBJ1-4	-	CASSISATNEKLFF	TGTGCCAGCAGTATCTCTGCAACTAATGAAAAACTGTTTTTT
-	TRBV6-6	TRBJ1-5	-	CASSPESYSNQPQHF	TGTGCCAGCAGCCCGGAGAGTTATAGCAATCAGCCCCAGCATTTT
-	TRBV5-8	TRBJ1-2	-	CASSLVARSRFGYTF	TGTGCCAGCAGCTTGGTTGCCAGGTCACGGTTCGGCTACACCTTC
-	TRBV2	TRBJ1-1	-	CASSRRVGAFF	TGTGCCAGCAGTCGACGGGTAGGGGCTTTCTTT
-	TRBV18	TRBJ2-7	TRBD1	CASSPPGGHEQYF	TGTGCCAGCTCACCACCAGGGGGCCACGAGCAGTACTTC